This T cell receptor beta chain was documented in a study of T cells in Graves' hyperthyroidism and ophthalmopathy. Study-wide background: Blood was drawn when the patient was first diagnosed and still untreated. Study-level findings and limits: Most clonotypes expanded in thyroid above 0.001 were likewise present in blood.

Points on this clonotype: Its antigen remains unknown.

With 4 bases removed from V and 5 bases from J, the gap between germline ends came to 16 bases. Germline V gene lookup returns CDR1 DFQATT and CDR2 SNEGSKA (reference sequence). CDR3 length equals 14 residues. The CDR3 regions of TCR beta were amplified from RNA transcripts. Using the HTBI primer set, a first-round RT-PCR was run on the TCR CDR3. TCRdb itself ran the multiplex PCR reads through MiXCR, one entry per CDR3 protein. The table shows over 400,000 distinct CDR3 sequences, with 22% occurring only once. A NOSPECS grade of at least 4, a Clinical Activity Score of at least 3 and duration under 3 months were recorded in ophthalmopathy patients. Criteria for exclusion of patients were uncontrolled infection, other autoimmune disease, pregnancy or lactation.

Sequences were obtained from blood. This receptor was taken from a woman between 65 and 79 years old with Graves' ophthalmopathy. J is TRBJ2-3 and V is TRBV20-1; D remains unclear. The CDR3 DNA follows: TGCAGTGCTAAAGCCCCGTATACCCGAGATACGCAGTATTTT. It is translated as CSAKAPYTRDTQYF.